The clone carrying this T cell receptor (beta chain) was detected many times. Its antigen is unknown. The data are from a study of response to subunit inactivated influenza vaccine. General study findings and limits: Authors suggested each seasonal flu vaccination may recruit only limited numbers of new T cells.

CDR3 size: 14 residues. Trimming took 6 bases from V and 8 from J; bases not matched to a gene: 15. Germline assignment: CDR1 SQVTM and CDR2 ANQGSEA. TCRdb used MiXCR to reprocess the RT-PCR reads, holding one entry per CDR3 protein. Here the sample spans some 600,000 distinct CDR3 sequences, about 14% being singletons. The clonotype was recovered from a man aged 45-60 years who received an inactivated influenza vaccine. V is TRBV29-1 and J is TRBJ1-2, with TRBD1 matching over 7 bases. The input for sequencing was PBMCs from blood, taken 14 to 15 days before vaccination. The CDR3 nucleotides are TGCAGCGTGGGGACAGACAATTCGGGAAGGGGCTACACCTTC. Translated: CSVGTDNSGRGYTF.